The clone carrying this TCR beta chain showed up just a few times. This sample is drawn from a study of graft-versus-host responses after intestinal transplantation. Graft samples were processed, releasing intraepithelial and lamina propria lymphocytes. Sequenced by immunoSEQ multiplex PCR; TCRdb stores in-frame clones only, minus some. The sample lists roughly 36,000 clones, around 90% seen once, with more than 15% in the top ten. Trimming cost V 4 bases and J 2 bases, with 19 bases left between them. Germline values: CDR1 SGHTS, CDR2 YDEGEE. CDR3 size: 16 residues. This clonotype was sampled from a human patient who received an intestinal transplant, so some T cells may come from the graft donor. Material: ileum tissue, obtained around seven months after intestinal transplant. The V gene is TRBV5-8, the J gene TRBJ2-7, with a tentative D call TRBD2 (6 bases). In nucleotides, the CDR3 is TGTGCCAGCAGCCGGATTGGCGGGGCAGGAACCTACGAGCAGTACTTC. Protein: CASSRIGGAGTYEQYF.